Below are 11 T cell receptor beta chains sequenced from a single sample in a study of blood T cell repertoires in COVID-19. Produced via immunoSEQ multiplex PCR; TCRdb's table is partial and in-frame only. The data show 90,000 to 150,000 clones, with approximately 90% seen just once and around 2.1% held by the top ten. The specimen was peripheral blood. Receptor source: a woman aged 50 to 60 with acute or convalescent COVID-19.

V gene TRBV3-1 (or the pseudogene TRBV3-2) combines with J gene TRBJ1-3; the match to TRBD1 covers 9 bases. J lost 0 bases, V lost 0 bases, and 6 bases had no gene match. Germline V gene data show CDR1 as LGHDT and CDR2 as YNNKEL (reference sequence). The CDR3 has 18 residues. The CDR3 DNA reads as TGTGCCAGCAGCCAAGATCGGGGACAGGGATTCTCTGGAAACACCATATATTTT. It specifies CASSQDRGQGFSGNTIYF.

This sequence joins TRBV6-2 or TRBV6-3 and TRBJ1-5; D is unclear. CDR1 and CDR2 from the germline V gene are MNHEY and SVGEGT. The CDR3 is 15 residues long. Between the trimmed V and J ends, which lost 5 bases and 4 bases, there was a span of 15 bases. CDR3 in amino acids: CASSDLGATNQPQHF. In DNA, the CDR3 is TGTGCCAGCAGTGACCTGGGAGCCACAAATCAGCCCCAGCATTTT.

J is TRBJ2-5 and V is TRBV30, with 11 bases fitting TRBD2. The length of the CDR3 is 14 residues. V lost 2 bases to trimming and J lost 4 bases; unmatched junction nucleotides: 3. The germline gives CDR1 GTSNPN, CDR2 SVGIG (reference sequence). CDR3 amino acids: CAWSNSGGGETQYF. For the CDR3, the DNA is TGTGCCTGGAGTAATAGCGGGGGGGGAGAGACCCAGTACTTC. Filled out from reference TRBV30 and TRBJ2-5, the complete variable domain reads SQTIHQWPATLVQPVGSPLSLECTVEGTSNPNLYWYRQAAGRGLQLLFYSVGIGQISSEVPQNLSASRPQDRQFILSSKKLLLSDSGFYLCAWSNSGGGETQYFGPGTRLLVL.

This sequence joins TRBV6-6 and TRBJ1-2, with 7 bases that match TRBD1. J was trimmed by 7 bases and V by 6 bases; bases with no gene match: 8. CDR3 length: 13 residues. Germline V lookup: CDR1 MNHNY, CDR2 SVGAGI (reference sequence). The chain's CDR3 is CASSPDRAFGYTF. CDR3 nucleotide sequence: TGTGCCAGCAGCCCCGACAGGGCTTTTGGCTACACCTTC.

This clone occurred once. The genes are TRBV2 and TRBJ1-4, with 12 bases that match TRBD1. V lost 5 bases and J lost 3; bases outside the gene matches: 7. The CDR3 is 17 amino acids. Per germline, CDR1 SNHLY and CDR2 FYNNEI. The CDR3 nucleotides read TGTGCCAGCAGTACCGGGACAGGGGGCCTTGCTAATGAAAAACTGTTTTTT. Translating gives CASSTGTGGLANEKLFF.

The chain is built from TRBV6-5 and TRBJ1-1; TRBD1 might be the D (6 bases). The germline V gene has CDR1 MNHEY and CDR2 SVGAGI. Trimming removed 2 bases at V and 3 bases at J, with 16 bases between. This CDR3 comprises 16 residues. The CDR3: CASSYPGGGPDTEAFF. The CDR3 DNA reads as TGTGCCAGCAGTTACCCGGGCGGGGGGCCAGACACTGAAGCTTTCTTT.

This clone was counted a single time. The chain is built from TRBV7-6 and TRBJ2-3, with TRBD2 matching 7 bases. In germline, CDR1 is SGHVS, CDR2 FNYEAQ. After removal of 1 base from V and 2 bases from J, the junction contained 6 bases not matched to a gene. The CDR3 has 16 residues. CDR3 nucleotides: TGTGCCAGCAGCTTAGGGTCTAGCGGCCACACAGATACGCAGTATTTT. It yields the protein CASSLGSSGHTDTQYF.

This clone is a singleton in its sample. J is TRBJ2-7 and V is TRBV7-3; 8 bases match TRBD1. The J segment lost 2 bases and the V segment lost 5 bases, leaving 2 bases of the junction unmatched. This CDR3 comprises 13 residues. The germline gives CDR1 SGHTA, CDR2 FQGTGA. For the CDR3, the DNA is TGTGCCAGCAGCCAGGACAGGGCCTACGAGCAGTACTTC. Its translation is CASSQDRAYEQYF.

The chain joins TRBV19 to TRBJ1-2; no firm D call. The V and J ends lost 3 bases and 4 bases respectively, with 27 bases between them. Germline V gene sequence: CDR1 LNHDA, CDR2 SQIVND (reference sequence). The CDR3 covers 19 residues. The CDR3 sequence: CASSIKAGYLIDKVYGYTF. CDR3 bases: TGTGCCAGTAGTATTAAGGCAGGATATTTAATAGATAAAGTCTATGGCTACACCTTC.

V is TRBV19 and J is TRBJ1-3; D remains ambiguous. V was clipped by 1 base and J by 7 bases, with 8 bases between them. This CDR3 has 13 amino acids. Germline V CDR1 and CDR2: LNHDA, SQIVND (reference sequence). CDR3 nucleotide sequence: TGTGCCAGTAGTATAGCCCCGGAGAACACCATATATTTT. It yields the protein CASSIAPENTIYF.

The table lists this clone with a count of one. The rearrangement joins TRBV3-1 (or the pseudogene TRBV3-2) to TRBJ2-5, with 9 bases lining up with TRBD2. Trimming at V came to 1 base and at J to 4 bases, leaving 13 bases not matched to a gene. CDR1 is LGHDT, CDR2 YNNKEL, per germline (reference sequence). The CDR3 is 18 residues long. The DNA for the CDR3 is TGTGCCAGCAGCCAAGGCCTAGAATTGCGGGAGGGCCTAGAGACCCAGTACTTC. Translation: CASSQGLELREGLETQYF.